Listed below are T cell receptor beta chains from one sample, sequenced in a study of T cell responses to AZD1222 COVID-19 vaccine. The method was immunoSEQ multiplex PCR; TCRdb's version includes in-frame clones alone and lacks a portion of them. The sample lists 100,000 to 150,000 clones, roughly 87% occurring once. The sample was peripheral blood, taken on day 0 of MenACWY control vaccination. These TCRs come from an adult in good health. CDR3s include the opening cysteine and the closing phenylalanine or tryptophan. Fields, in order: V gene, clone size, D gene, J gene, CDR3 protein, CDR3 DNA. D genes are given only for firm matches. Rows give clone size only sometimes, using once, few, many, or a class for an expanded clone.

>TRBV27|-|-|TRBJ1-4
CASSKTGSNEKLFF
TGTGCCAGCAGCAAGACTGGAAGTAATGAAAAACTGTTTTTT
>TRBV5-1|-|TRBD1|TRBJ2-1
CASSTGQGYNEQFF
TGCGCCAGCAGCACGGGACAGGGGTACAATGAGCAGTTCTTC
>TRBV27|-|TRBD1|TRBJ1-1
CASSLPGTGGKNTEAFF
TGTGCCAGCAGTTTACCCGGGACAGGGGGCAAGAACACTGAAGCTTTCTTT
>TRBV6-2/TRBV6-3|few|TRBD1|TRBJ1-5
CASSTVAGGGQPQHF
TGTGCCAGCAGTACTGTCGCAGGGGGCGGTCAGCCCCAGCATTTT
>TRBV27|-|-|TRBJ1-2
CASSLSWGNGYTF
TGTGCCAGCAGTTTATCATGGGGGAATGGCTACACCTTC
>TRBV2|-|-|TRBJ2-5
CASSEVGAQETQYF
TGTGCCAGCAGTGAAGTCGGGGCCCAAGAGACCCAGTACTTC
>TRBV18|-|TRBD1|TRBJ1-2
CASSRGTGGKGNGYTF
TGTGCCAGCTCGCGCGGGACAGGGGGCAAAGGAAATGGCTACACCTTC
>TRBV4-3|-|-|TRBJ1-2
CASSQDRGVYGYTF
TGCGCCAGCAGCCAAGATCGGGGCGTCTATGGCTACACCTTC
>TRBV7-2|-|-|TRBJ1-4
CASSLSGSNEKLFF
TGTGCCAGCAGCTTGTCGGGCAGCAATGAAAAACTGTTTTTT
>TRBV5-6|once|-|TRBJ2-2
CASSLFYRNTGELFF
TGTGCCAGCAGCTTGTTCTACAGAAACACCGGGGAGCTGTTTTTT
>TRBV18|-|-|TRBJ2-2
CASSPQGDFANTGELFF
TGTGCCAGCTCACCACAGGGGGACTTCGCGAACACCGGGGAGCTGTTTTTT
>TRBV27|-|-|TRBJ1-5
CASSFPLATSGNQPQHF
TGTGCCAGCAGTTTCCCCCTGGCCACTTCAGGCAATCAGCCCCAGCATTTT
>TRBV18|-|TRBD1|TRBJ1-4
CASSPGASGTVATNEKLFF
TGTGCCAGCTCACCTGGGGCATCCGGGACAGTAGCAACTAATGAAAAACTGTTTTTT
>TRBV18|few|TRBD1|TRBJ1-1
CASSPPGGQANTEAFF
TGTGCCAGCTCACCACCGGGGGGACAGGCGAACACTGAAGCTTTCTTT
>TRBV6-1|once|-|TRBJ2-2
CASSEYPGELFF
TGTGCCAGCAGTGAATACCCCGGGGAGCTGTTTTTT
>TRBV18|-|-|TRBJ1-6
CASSQPSSPLHF
TGTGCCAGCTCGCAACCCAGTTCTCCCCTCCACTTT
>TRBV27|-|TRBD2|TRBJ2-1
CASSPGTSAISSYNEQFF
TGTGCCAGCAGTCCCGGGACTAGCGCAATAAGCTCCTACAATGAGCAGTTCTTC
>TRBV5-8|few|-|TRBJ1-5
CASSFYWEENLGRQPQHF
TGTGCCAGCAGCTTTTACTGGGAGGAAAACTTGGGTCGCCAGCCCCAGCATTTT
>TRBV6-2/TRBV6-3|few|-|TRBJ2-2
CASSQVNTGELFF
TGTGCCAGCAGTCAGGTTAACACCGGGGAGCTGTTTTTT
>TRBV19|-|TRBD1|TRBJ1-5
CASTLRGSNQPQHF
TGTGCCAGTACGCTCAGGGGGAGCAATCAGCCCCAGCATTTT
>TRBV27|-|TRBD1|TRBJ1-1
CASSRTGVGEAFF
TGTGCCAGCAGTAGGACAGGGGTCGGTGAAGCTTTCTTT
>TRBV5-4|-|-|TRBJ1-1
CASSFGVGTEAFF
TGTGCCAGCAGCTTTGGGGTGGGAACTGAAGCTTTCTTT
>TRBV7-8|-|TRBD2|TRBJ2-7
CASSSVLAGAWYEQYF
TGTGCCAGCAGCTCCGTACTAGCGGGAGCTTGGTACGAGCAGTACTTC
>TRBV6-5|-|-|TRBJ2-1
CASSSSDEQFF
TGTGCCAGCAGTTCAAGTGATGAGCAGTTCTTC
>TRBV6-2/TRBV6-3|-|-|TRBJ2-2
CASSLNDPATGELFF
TGTGCCAGCAGTTTAAATGACCCGGCCACCGGGGAGCTGTTTTTT
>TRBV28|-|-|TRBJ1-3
CASSFGYGGNTIYF
TGTGCCAGCAGTTTCGGATATGGGGGCAACACCATATATTTT
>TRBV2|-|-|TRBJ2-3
CASSPGTQLYTDTQYF
TGTGCCAGCAGCCCCGGGACCCAGCTCTACACAGATACGCAGTATTTT
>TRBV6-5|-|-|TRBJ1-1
CASSRALDTEAFF
TGTGCCAGCAGCCGGGCCCTGGACACTGAAGCTTTCTTT
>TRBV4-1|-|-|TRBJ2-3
CASNLVGGGADTQYF
TGCGCCAGCAATCTCGTGGGAGGAGGAGCAGATACGCAGTATTTT
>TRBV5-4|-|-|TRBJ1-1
CASSLEPMSEAFF
TGTGCCAGCAGCTTGGAGCCTATGTCTGAAGCTTTCTTT
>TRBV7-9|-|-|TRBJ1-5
CASSSSGGNQPQHF
TGTGCCAGCAGTTCCTCAGGGGGCAATCAGCCCCAGCATTTT
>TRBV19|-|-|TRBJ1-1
CASRTTDWTENTEAFF
TGTGCCAGTAGGACGACCGATTGGACGGAGAACACTGAAGCTTTCTTT
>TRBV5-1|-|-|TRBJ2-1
CASSLAGGSSYNEQFF
TGCGCCAGCAGCTTGGCCGGAGGTAGCTCCTACAATGAGCAGTTCTTC
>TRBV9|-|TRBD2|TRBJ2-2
CASSVGTSGATGELFF
TGTGCCAGCAGCGTAGGGACTAGCGGGGCCACCGGGGAGCTGTTTTTT
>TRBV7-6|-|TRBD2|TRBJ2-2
CASSPLASGSLNTGELFF
TGTGCCAGCAGCCCACTGGCTAGCGGGAGCCTTAACACCGGGGAGCTGTTTTTT
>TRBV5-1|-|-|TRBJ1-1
CASSLGRVNTEAFF
TGCGCCAGCAGCTTGGGACGGGTGAACACTGAAGCTTTCTTT
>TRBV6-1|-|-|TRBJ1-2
CASSEYGGSYGYTF
TGTGCCAGCAGTGAATATGGGGGCAGCTATGGCTACACCTTC
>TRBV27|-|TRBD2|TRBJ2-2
CASSLLAGVSVAGELFF
TGTGCCAGCAGTTTACTAGCGGGAGTCTCGGTTGCGGGGGAGCTGTTTTTT
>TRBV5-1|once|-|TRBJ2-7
CASSLASRDYEQYF
TGCGCCAGCAGCTTGGCCTCAAGGGACTACGAGCAGTACTTC
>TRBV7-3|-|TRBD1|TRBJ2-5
CASSLTGPQETQYF
TGTGCCAGCAGCTTGACAGGGCCCCAAGAGACCCAGTACTTC
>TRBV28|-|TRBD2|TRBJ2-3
CASSPAGLAGADTQYF
TGTGCCAGCAGCCCTGCGGGACTAGCGGGAGCGGATACGCAGTATTTT
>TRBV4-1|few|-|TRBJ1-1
CASSQGELGTEAFF
TGCGCCAGCAGCCAAGGAGAGCTCGGGACTGAAGCTTTCTTT
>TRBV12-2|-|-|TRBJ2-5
CASRPATGQGANETQYF
TGTGCAAGTCGCCCCGCTACAGGGCAGGGGGCGAATGAGACCCAGTACTTC
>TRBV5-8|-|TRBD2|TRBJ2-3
CASSSRLAGFSTDTQYF
TGTGCCAGCAGCTCCAGACTAGCGGGTTTTAGCACAGATACGCAGTATTTT
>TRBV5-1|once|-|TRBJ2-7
CASSLGVQRSYEQYF
TGCGCCAGCAGCTTGGGGGTACAACGCTCCTACGAGCAGTACTTC
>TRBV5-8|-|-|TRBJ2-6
CASSLVLSGANVLTF
TGTGCCAGCAGCTTGGTACTTTCTGGGGCCAACGTCCTGACTTTC
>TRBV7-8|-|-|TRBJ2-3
CASSLGTDTQYF
TGTGCCAGCAGCTTAGGTACAGATACGCAGTATTTT
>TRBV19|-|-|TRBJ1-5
CASSIRGRDQPQHF
TGTGCCAGTAGTATCCGGGGGCGAGATCAGCCCCAGCATTTT
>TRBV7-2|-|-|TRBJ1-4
CASSLTSRGSGFGEKLFF
TGTGCCAGCAGCTTAACGAGTCGAGGGTCGGGGTTCGGTGAAAAACTGTTTTTT
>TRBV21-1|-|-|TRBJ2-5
CASSKRAPLAETQYF
TGTGCCAGCAGCAAGCGAGCTCCTTTGGCTGAGACCCAGTACTTC
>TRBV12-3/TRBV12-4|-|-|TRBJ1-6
CASTTGGGSPLHF
TGTGCCAGCACAACGGGGGGAGGTTCACCCCTCCACTTT
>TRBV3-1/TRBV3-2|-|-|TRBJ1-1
CASSQDPRVRTEAFF
TGTGCCAGCAGCCAAGATCCCAGGGTAAGGACTGAAGCTTTCTTT
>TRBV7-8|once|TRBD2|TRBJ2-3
CASSTGTSGKYTQYF
TGTGCCAGCAGCACCGGGACTAGCGGGAAGTATACGCAGTATTTT
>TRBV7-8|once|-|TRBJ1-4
CASSLHPTDRFNEKLFF
TGTGCCAGCAGCTTACACCCAACGGACAGATTTAATGAAAAACTGTTTTTT
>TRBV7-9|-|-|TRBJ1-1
CASSSATDEAFF
TGTGCCAGCAGCTCTGCGACAGATGAAGCTTTCTTT